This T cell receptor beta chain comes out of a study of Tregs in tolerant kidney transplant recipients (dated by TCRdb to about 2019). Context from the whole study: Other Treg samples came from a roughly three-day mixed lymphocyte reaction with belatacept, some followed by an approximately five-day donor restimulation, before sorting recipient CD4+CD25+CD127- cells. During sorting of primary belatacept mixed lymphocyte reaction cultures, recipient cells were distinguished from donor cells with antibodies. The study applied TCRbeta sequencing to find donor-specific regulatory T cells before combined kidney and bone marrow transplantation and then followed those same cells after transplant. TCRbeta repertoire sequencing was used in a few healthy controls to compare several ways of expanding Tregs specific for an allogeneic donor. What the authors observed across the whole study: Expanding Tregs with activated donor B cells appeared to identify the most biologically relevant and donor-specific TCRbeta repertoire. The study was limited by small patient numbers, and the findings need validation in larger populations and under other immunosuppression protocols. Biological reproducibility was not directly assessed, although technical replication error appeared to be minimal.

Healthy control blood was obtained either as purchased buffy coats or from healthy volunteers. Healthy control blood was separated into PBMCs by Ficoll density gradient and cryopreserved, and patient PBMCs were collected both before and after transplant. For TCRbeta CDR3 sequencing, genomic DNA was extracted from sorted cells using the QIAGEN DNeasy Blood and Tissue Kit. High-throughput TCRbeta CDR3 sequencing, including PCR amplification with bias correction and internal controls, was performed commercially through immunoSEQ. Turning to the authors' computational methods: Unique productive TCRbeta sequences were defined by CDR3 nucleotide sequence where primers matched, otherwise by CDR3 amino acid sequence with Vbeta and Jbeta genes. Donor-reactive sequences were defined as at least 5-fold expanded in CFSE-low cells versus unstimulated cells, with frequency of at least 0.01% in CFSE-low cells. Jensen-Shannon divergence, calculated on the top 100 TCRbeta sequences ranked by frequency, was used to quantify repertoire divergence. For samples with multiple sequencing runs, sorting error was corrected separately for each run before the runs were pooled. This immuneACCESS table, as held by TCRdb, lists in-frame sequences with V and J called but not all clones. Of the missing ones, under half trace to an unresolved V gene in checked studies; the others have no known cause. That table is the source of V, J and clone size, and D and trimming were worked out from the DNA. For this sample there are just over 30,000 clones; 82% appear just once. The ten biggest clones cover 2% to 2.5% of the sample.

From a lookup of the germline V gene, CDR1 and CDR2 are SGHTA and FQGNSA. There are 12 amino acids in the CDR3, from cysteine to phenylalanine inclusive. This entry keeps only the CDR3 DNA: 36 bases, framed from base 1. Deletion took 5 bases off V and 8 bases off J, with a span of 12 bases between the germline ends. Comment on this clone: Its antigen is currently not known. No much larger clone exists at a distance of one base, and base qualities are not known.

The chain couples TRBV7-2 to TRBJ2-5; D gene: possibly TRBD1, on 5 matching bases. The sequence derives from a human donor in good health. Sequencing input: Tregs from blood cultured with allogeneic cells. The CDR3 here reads CASSQSTATQYF. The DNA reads TGTGCCAGCAGCCAGTCGACAGCTACCCAGTACTTC.